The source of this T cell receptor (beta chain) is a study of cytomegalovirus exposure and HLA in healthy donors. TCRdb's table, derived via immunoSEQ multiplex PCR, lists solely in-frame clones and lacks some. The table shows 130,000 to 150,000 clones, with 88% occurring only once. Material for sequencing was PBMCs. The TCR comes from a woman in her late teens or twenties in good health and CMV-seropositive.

CDR3 DNA sequence: TGCGCCAGCAGCCAAGATCGCAGTCACCGTACCTACGAGCAGTACTTC. Residues: CASSQDRSHRTYEQYF. J is TRBJ2-7 and V is TRBV4-3; D unclear. Looked up from germline, CDR1 is LGHNA and CDR2 is YSLEER. This CDR3 has 16 residues. V lost 0 bases to trimming and J lost 2 bases, with 14 bases between them.